One sample yielded the 8 T cell receptor delta chains listed below, sequenced in a study of gamma-delta chains in newborns, infants, children. TCRdb re-called the reads with CATT. The repertoire holds around 4,900 delta-chain clones, with about 36% as singletons. Source material: blood. These receptors came from a child who received the measles vaccine.

This clone was seen a handful of times. This chain uses TRDV3 with TRDJ1; 8 nucleotides agree with TRDD3. The CDR3 length is 13 residues. Germline V gives CDR1 TVYSNPD, CDR2 GDNSRS (reference sequence). With V trimmed by 2 bases and J by 5 bases, 7 bases remained unmatched. CDR3 protein: CAFVALGADKLIF. DNA of the CDR3: TGTGCCTTTGTTGCACTGGGGGCAGATAAACTCATCTTT.

This clone was counted a few times. The chain couples TRDV3 to TRDJ1; 7 bases are shared with TRDD3. With 2 bases clipped from V and 1 base from J, the junction kept 22 bases outside the gene matches. CDR3 length equals 19 residues. Germline V lookup: CDR1 TVYSNPD, CDR2 GDNSRS (reference sequence). The DNA for the CDR3 is TGTGCCTTTGACCTAATAGAGAAGTTGACTGGGGACCTCACCGATAAACTCATCTTT. Its protein is CAFDLIEKLTGDLTDKLIF.

In this sample, this clone turned up once. The V call is TRDV1, the J call TRDJ1; D is perhaps TRDD3 (6 bases). Per the germline V gene, CDR1 is TSWWSYY and CDR2 is QGS. The CDR3 extends over 16 amino acids. Trimming removed 1 base from V and 4 bases from J, with 16 bases in between. CDR3 nucleotide sequence: TGTGCTCTTGGGGAACACCAGGGTGGGGGTTTCGATAAACTCATCTTT. Its protein product is CALGEHQGGGFDKLIF.

This chain connects TRDV2 to TRDJ3; 7 positions agree with TRDD3. The CDR3 has 20 amino acids. J gave up 0 bases and V 0 bases, and 10 bases lay outside the gene matches. Germline lookup yields CDR1 GEAIGNYY and CDR2 EKD. The CDR3 nucleotides are TGTGCCTGTGACACCGCTGGGGGCCACCTGAGCTCCTGGGACACCCGACAGATGTTTTTC. As protein: CACDTAGGHLSSWDTRQMFF.

The gene calls are TRDV2 and TRDJ1; 13 nucleotides agree with TRDD3. The CDR3 totals 18 residues. J gave up 0 bases and V 3 bases, and 9 bases lay outside the gene matches. The germline V gene has CDR1 GEAIGNYY and CDR2 EKD. Here the CDR3 DNA reads TGTGCCTGTGACCTTCTACTGGGGGATACGAGCGACACCGATAAACTCATCTTT. Translating gives CACDLLLGDTSDTDKLIF.

A note on this clone: Given a far larger clone just one base away, this is likely a sequencing read error. The rearrangement uses TRDV1 and TRDJ1; D possibly corresponds to TRDD3 (5 bases). Germline-derived CDR1 and CDR2 are TSWWSYY and QGS. The CDR3 runs to 15 residues. CDR3 sequence reads: CALEEAPWDTDKLIF. CDR3 DNA: TGTGCTCTTGAGGAAGCGCCCTGGGACACCGATAAACTCATCTTT.

With respect to this clone: Different DNA sequences within this sample yield the same CDR3. The chain recombines TRDV1 with TRDJ1; D perhaps matches TRDD3 (5 bases). Germline V gene sequence: CDR1 TSWWSYY, CDR2 QGS. V was clipped by 6 bases and J by 3 bases, with 41 bases between them. The CDR3 runs to 23 residues. CDR3 bases: TGTGCTCTTGGCCATAGCAAGAGGGGGCAATTAAGTCCCACGCGGGATCTCGCCGATAAACTCATCTTT. It encodes CALGHSKRGQLSPTRDLADKLIF.

This clone was seen a handful of times. The chain recombines TRDV1 with TRDJ1; TRDD2 aligns across 8 bases. The length of the CDR3 is 21 residues. J gave up 0 bases and V 3 bases, and 21 bases lay outside the gene matches. CDR1 is TSWWSYY and CDR2 is QGS in the germline V gene. CDR3 in DNA: TGTGCTCTTGGGGACCCTTCCTTCCTAGCTTGTTTCTGGGTGTACACCGATAAACTCATCTTT. Its protein product is CALGDPSFLACFWVYTDKLIF.